This T cell receptor beta chain appears in the sequencing data of a study of CD8 T cells in ankylosing spondylitis. On this clonotype: Its cognate antigen is unknown.

Generation of TCR beta libraries employed quantitative 5'-RACE incorporating molecular barcodes. TCRdb processed the 5' RACE reads anew with MiXCR; each CDR3 protein has one entry. Of about 440,000 distinct CDR3 sequences listed, approximately 17% are singletons. General study findings and limits: Seven to nine highly homologous variants made up a TCR beta motif, and this motif appeared characteristic of ankylosing spondylitis blood.

This CDR3 comprises 16 residues. The germline CDR1 and CDR2 sequences are SGHRS and YFSETQ. Deletions cut 0 bases from V and 5 bases from J, with 14 bases between. The specimen was blood, either unsorted or a sorted T cell fraction (not recorded which). This chain connects TRBV5-1 to TRBJ2-2; a possible D gene is TRBD2 (6 bases). This TCR derives from a male donor with ankylosing spondylitis. CDR3 sequence reads: CASSLAGLGTTGELFF. The CDR3 bases are TGCGCCAGCAGCTTGGCAGGTTTAGGGACTACCGGGGAGCTGTTTTTT.